This T cell receptor beta chain was found in a study of cytomegalovirus exposure and HLA in healthy donors. Turning to this clone: Antigen specificity is unknown.

PCR primers comprised 60 Vbeta and 13 Jbeta primers. This table comes from immunoSEQ multiplex PCR, and its TCRdb copy is limited to in-frame clones, with some not included. The top ten hold 0.38% of the sample, which has 150,000 or so clones, approximately 81% seen once. The CDR3 sequence is 15 residues long. The V end lost 4 bases, the J end lost 1 base, and 11 bases lay between the germline ends. The germline gives CDR1 LNHNV, CDR2 YYDKDF (reference sequence). Study-wide results and caveats: Some TCR beta chains (164 of them) were listed as cytomegalovirus-associated. The authors confirmed in vitro that three CMV-associated chains were specific for CMV antigens.

Healthy bone marrow donors formed the donor group. This chain uses TRBV15 with TRBJ1-3; D uncertain. Sequencing input: PBMCs. The clonotype was recovered from a boy under 10 years old in good health and CMV-seronegative. Here the CDR3 reads CATSIRHGSGNTIYF. CDR3 nucleotide sequence: TGTGCCACCAGCATACGACACGGATCTGGAAACACCATATATTTT. The variable domain in full, with the rest retrieved from reference TRBV15 and TRBJ1-3, is DAMVIQNPRYQVTQFGKPVTLSCSQTLNHNVMYWYQQKSSQAPKLLFHYYDKDFNNEADTPDNFQSRRPNTSFCFLDIRSPGLGDTAMYLCATSIRHGSGNTIYFGEGSWLTVV.